This entry lists 25 T cell receptor beta chains sequenced from one sample in a study of blood T cell repertoires in COVID-19. Using immunoSEQ multiplex PCR, the repertoire was profiled, and TCRdb retains in-frame clones only, with some absent. The sample lists some 240,000 clones; roughly 89% were seen once. The sample was peripheral blood. All receptors come from a man in his 60s who had recovered from COVID-19.

This clone was counted once. This chain uses TRBV5-6 with TRBJ1-1, with TRBD1 matching over 8 bases. Germline trimming cut 3 bases from V and 3 bases from J; bases unmatched to any gene: 16. The CDR3 runs to 18 residues. Germline CDR1 reads SGHDT; CDR2 reads YYEEEE. CDR3 bases: TGTGCCAGCAGCTCCTCCTACACCGACAGGGGCTCCGACACTGAAGCTTTCTTT. Translating it yields CASSSSYTDRGSDTEAFF.

This clone was counted a few times. The rearrangement joins TRBV2 to TRBJ1-2; D remains unclear. From germline, CDR1 is SNHLY and CDR2 FYNNEI. The CDR3 is made up of 13 amino acids. The V and J ends lost 4 bases and 7 bases respectively, with 13 bases between them. DNA of the CDR3: TGTGCCAGCAGTGTAGTCCTAGAGGCTGGCTACACCTTC. Amino acids: CASSVVLEAGYTF.

The chain employs TRBV9 and TRBJ2-1; 12 bases line up with TRBD2. The ends lost 4 bases at V and 8 bases at J; junction bases unmatched: 4. Germline V lookup: CDR1 SGDLS, CDR2 YYNGEE. The CDR3 spans 14 residues. The CDR3 is CASSLAGGRYEQFF. In DNA form, the CDR3 reads TGTGCCAGCAGCCTAGCGGGGGGGAGGTATGAGCAGTTCTTC. Variable domain in full (rest from reference TRBV9 and TRBJ2-1): DSGVTQTPKHLITATGQRVTLRCSPRSGDLSVYWYQQSLDQGLQFLIQYYNGEERAKGNILERFSAQQFPDLHSELNLSSLELGDSALYFCASSLAGGRYEQFFGPGTRLTVL.

The chain joins TRBV5-4 to TRBJ2-7; TRBD1 is a possible D gene (5 bases). Looked up from germline, CDR1 is SGHNT and CDR2 is YYREEE (reference sequence). The CDR3 contains 14 residues. The V end lost 7 bases, the J end lost 3 bases, and 17 bases lay between the germline ends. CDR3 sequence (DNA): TGTGCCAGCCACTCAGGGCAGGGAATCTACGAGCAGTACTTC. Translated: CASHSGQGIYEQYF.

The chain couples TRBV19 to TRBJ1-1; D is ambiguous. Per the germline V gene, CDR1 is LNHDA and CDR2 is SQIVND (reference sequence). CDR3 length: 14 amino acids. Trimming took 5 bases from V and 1 from J, leaving 11 bases between them. CDR3 region: CASSSQVANTEAFF. DNA for the CDR3: TGTGCCAGTAGTTCTCAGGTTGCGAACACTGAAGCTTTCTTT.

The chain uses TRBV13 and TRBJ1-6, with 7 bases identical to TRBD1. Trimming took 2 bases from V and 5 from J; bases not matched to a gene: 9. Per the germline V gene, CDR1 is PRHDT and CDR2 is FYEKMQ (reference sequence). CDR3 length: 17 residues. The CDR3 loop reads CASSLSIRGQNNSPLHF. Here the CDR3 DNA reads TGTGCCAGCAGCTTAAGCATCAGGGGACAGAATAATTCACCCCTCCACTTT.

The rearrangement uses TRBV19 and TRBJ2-3; weak D call: TRBD2 (6 bases). The germline gives CDR1 LNHDA, CDR2 SQIVND (reference sequence). The CDR3 covers 15 residues. The ends were cut back, 7 bases at V and 4 bases at J, with 18 bases in the middle. The chain's CDR3 is CASTWGESGSDTQYF. As DNA, the CDR3 is TGTGCCAGTACCTGGGGGGAGTCGGGCTCAGATACGCAGTATTTT.

The chain combines TRBV7-9 with TRBJ1-2; 7 nucleotides agree with TRBD1. The CDR3 is made up of 16 amino acids. V lost 11 bases, J lost 2 bases, and 17 bases stayed unmatched. CDR1 and CDR2 (germline): SEHNR, FQNEAQ (reference sequence). The CDR3 protein is CAGKTLGTALNYGYTF. The DNA for the CDR3 is TGTGCCGGGAAGACTCTCGGGACAGCCCTCAACTATGGCTACACCTTC.

Comment on this clone: Other DNA sequences of this sample code for an identical CDR3. The chain recombines TRBV2 with TRBJ1-1; 10 bases match TRBD1. This CDR3 is 14 amino acids long. V was pared by 5 bases and J by 1 base, with 1 base of the junction left unmatched. The germline V gene has CDR1 SNHLY and CDR2 FYNNEI. The DNA of the CDR3 is TGTGCCAGCAGTAGGGACAGGGGGAACACTGAAGCTTTCTTT. It yields the protein CASSRDRGNTEAFF.

CDR3: CASSLVTSGRGELFF. In DNA form, the CDR3 reads TGTGCCAGCAGCCTAGTGACTAGCGGGCGCGGGGAGCTGTTTTTT. V and J are TRBV3-1 (or the pseudogene TRBV3-2) and TRBJ2-2, with TRBD2 matching over 10 bases. This CDR3 is built from 15 residues. The V and J ends lost 4 bases and 7 bases, in that order; junction bases with no gene match: 6. The germline CDR1 and CDR2 sequences are LGHDT and YNNKEL (reference sequence).

Details on this clone: The sample holds other DNA sequences that translate to the same CDR3. This chain connects TRBV2 to TRBJ1-5; D is ambiguous. CDR3 length equals 13 residues. Trimming took 6 bases from V and 4 from J, leaving 10 bases between them. CDR1 is SNHLY and CDR2 is FYNNEI in the germline V gene. The CDR3 is CASSGEGNQPQHF. The CDR3 nucleotides read TGTGCCAGCAGCGGGGAAGGGAATCAGCCCCAGCATTTT.

The chain couples TRBV5-1 to TRBJ2-3; D is perhaps TRBD1 (6 bases). The CDR3 spans 15 residues. Germline V gene lookup returns CDR1 SGHRS and CDR2 YFSETQ. Between the trimmed V and J ends, which lost 5 bases and 0 bases, there was a span of 13 bases. The CDR3 is CASRPTGLSTDTQYF. The CDR3 DNA is TGCGCCAGCAGACCCACAGGGCTAAGCACAGATACGCAGTATTTT.

This chain links TRBV28 with TRBJ2-5, with 13 bases that match TRBD2. Germline CDR1 and CDR2: MDHEN and SYDVKM. The CDR3 length is 15 residues. With V trimmed by 6 bases and J by 5 bases, 6 bases remained unmatched. The DNA of the CDR3 is TGTGCCAGCAGAGGACTAGCGGGAGATCGGGAGACCCAGTACTTC. Encoded protein: CASRGLAGDRETQYF.

This chain links TRBV4-1 with TRBJ1-5; D might be TRBD1 (6 bases). There are 15 residues in the CDR3. The V end was cut by 4 bases, the J end by 0 bases, with 10 bases between. Germline V gives CDR1 MGHRA, CDR2 YSYEKL. CDR3 in amino acids: CASSPDSYSNQPQHF. In nucleotides, the CDR3 is TGCGCCAGCAGCCCGGACAGTTATAGCAATCAGCCCCAGCATTTT.

This clone was seen once. This chain uses TRBV5-5 with TRBJ1-3; TRBD1 is a possible D gene (5 bases). V was cut by 3 bases and J by 0 bases, with 16 bases left in between. Germline V gene lookup returns CDR1 SGHKS and CDR2 YYEKEE (reference sequence). The CDR3 length is 17 residues. The CDR3 DNA sequence: TGTGCCAGCAGCTCTCTCTTTGGGGCCCTCTCTGGAAACACCATATATTTT. Protein: CASSSLFGALSGNTIYF.

The chain uses TRBV4-3 and TRBJ2-7; D gene uncertain. CDR3 length equals 14 residues. Germline values: CDR1 LGHNA, CDR2 YSLEER. V was cut by 0 bases and J by 2 bases, with 8 bases left in between. The CDR3 here is CASSQDYSTYEQYF. DNA of the CDR3: TGCGCCAGCAGCCAAGATTACAGCACCTACGAGCAGTACTTC.

This sequence joins TRBV27 and TRBJ2-6, with a weak D call TRBD2 (5 bases). The germline V gene encodes CDR1 MNHEY and CDR2 SMNVEV (reference sequence). The CDR3 contains 13 residues. Trimming removed 2 bases at V and 7 bases at J, with 6 bases between. The CDR3 sequence: CASSLGRANVLTF. In DNA, the CDR3 is TGTGCCAGCAGTTTAGGGAGAGCCAACGTCCTGACTTTC.

This chain joins TRBV5-4 and TRBJ1-1, with 8 nucleotides matching TRBD1. Germline V lookup: CDR1 SGHNT, CDR2 YYREEE (reference sequence). The V segment lost 0 bases and the J segment 11 bases; nucleotides outside the gene matches: 9. There are 14 residues in the CDR3. The DNA for the CDR3 is TGTGCCAGCAGCTTGGCAGAACCAGGGGGCTCCGCTTTCTTT. Translating it yields CASSLAEPGGSAFF.

The chain recombines TRBV29-1 with TRBJ1-1; TRBD1 might be the D (6 bases). The germline V and J ends were trimmed by 4 bases and 4 bases, with 10 bases remaining between them. The CDR3 loop spans 12 amino acids. Germline-derived CDR1 and CDR2 are SQVTM and ANQGSEA. CDR3 nucleotides: TGCAGCGTTGGTCAGGGGAGCACTGAAGCTTTCTTT. Residues: CSVGQGSTEAFF.

The chain recombines TRBV3-1 (or the pseudogene TRBV3-2) with TRBJ1-2; 10 bases fit TRBD1. V was pared by 4 bases and J by 5 bases, with 4 bases of the junction left unmatched. Germline V gives CDR1 LGHDT, CDR2 YNNKEL (reference sequence). The CDR3 loop spans 14 amino acids. The CDR3 is CASSRTGGDYGYTF. DNA of the CDR3: TGTGCCAGCAGCCGGACAGGGGGGGATTATGGCTACACCTTC.

The chain recombines TRBV5-6 with TRBJ2-7, with D possibly being TRBD1 (5 bases). In germline, CDR1 is SGHDT, CDR2 YYEEEE. The CDR3 runs 14 residues. Between the trimmed V and J ends, which lost 4 bases and 4 bases, there was a span of 15 bases. This CDR3 reads CASSPERGRYEQYF. The CDR3 coding sequence is TGTGCCAGCAGCCCCGAAAGGGGAAGATACGAGCAGTACTTC.

The chain is built from TRBV7-2 and TRBJ2-7; the match to TRBD2 covers 9 bases. The J segment lost 5 bases and the V segment lost 5 bases, leaving 7 bases of the junction unmatched. The CDR3 is made up of 14 amino acids. Germline lookup yields CDR1 SGHTA and CDR2 FQGNSA. The CDR3 region is CASSISGRIDEQYF. Written as DNA, the CDR3 is TGTGCCAGCAGCATTAGCGGGAGAATTGACGAGCAGTACTTC.

The genes are TRBV4-3 and TRBJ2-7; the match to TRBD2 covers 7 bases. Germline V gene data show CDR1 as LGHNA and CDR2 as YSLEER. J lost 0 bases, V lost 0 bases, and 8 bases had no gene match. The CDR3 length is 17 residues. The CDR3 loop reads CASSQDTSGKPSYEQYF. The CDR3 DNA is TGCGCCAGCAGCCAAGATACGAGCGGGAAACCCTCCTACGAGCAGTACTTC.

The chain has TRBV18 and TRBJ2-7, with 11 nucleotides matching TRBD1. This CDR3 region has 15 residues. J gave up 6 bases and V 3 bases, and 7 bases lay outside the gene matches. Germline CDR1 KGHSH, CDR2 LQKENI. CDR3 residues: CASSPRGQGESEQYF. The CDR3 bases are TGTGCCAGCTCACCGAGGGGACAGGGGGAGAGCGAGCAGTACTTC.

The rearrangement links TRBV14 to TRBJ1-3; D ambiguous. The germline CDR1 and CDR2 sequences are SGHDN and FVKESK. Trimming took off 3 bases at V and 7 bases at J, with 10 bases between the two ends. CDR3 length equals 13 residues. CDR3 residues: CASSQFYDNTIYF. The CDR3 DNA follows: TGTGCCAGCAGCCAGTTCTATGATAACACCATATATTTT.